This T cell receptor (beta chain) derives from a study of CD8+CD57+ T cells in acquired aplastic anemia. There are 16 residues in the CDR3. The V and J ends lost 2 bases and 2 bases respectively, with 15 bases between them. Germline V gene lookup returns CDR1 SNHLY and CDR2 FYNNEI. Genomic DNA, the template, was used for profiling of the TCR beta VDJ and CDR3. From the reads, TCRdb called clonotypes with MiXCR, one entry per CDR3 protein. Seen here are 220,000 or so distinct CDR3 sequences, 50% to 70% observed once, and the top ten hold about 60%. CD8+CD57+ cell expansion, shown by flow cytometry, had occurred in the patients selected for sequencing. All patients had severe acquired aplastic anemia. This clonotype was detected only a few times.

This chain joins TRBV2 and TRBJ1-1, with D hard to call. Sequenced input: sorted CD4+, CD8+, or CD8+CD57+ T cells (not recorded which) from PBMCs. The receptor's source is a human donor with aplastic anemia. The CDR3: CASSESAVAGNTEAFF. CDR3 coding DNA: TGTGCCAGCAGTGAATCGGCAGTAGCAGGTAACACTGAAGCTTTCTTT.